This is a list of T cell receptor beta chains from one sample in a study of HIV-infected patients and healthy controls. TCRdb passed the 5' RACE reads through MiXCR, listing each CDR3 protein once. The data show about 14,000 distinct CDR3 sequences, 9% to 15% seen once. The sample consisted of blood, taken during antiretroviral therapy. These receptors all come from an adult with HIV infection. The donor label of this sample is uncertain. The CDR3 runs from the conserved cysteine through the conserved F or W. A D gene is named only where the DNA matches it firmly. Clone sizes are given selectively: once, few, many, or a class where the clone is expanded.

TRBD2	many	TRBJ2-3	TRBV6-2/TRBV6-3	CASSPGPAGSTDTQYF	TGTGCCAGCAGTCCCGGACCAGCGGGGAGCACAGATACGCAGTATTTT
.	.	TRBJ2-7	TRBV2	CASSERPAYEQYF	TGTGCCAGCAGTGAAAGGCCAGCCTACGAGCAGTACTTC
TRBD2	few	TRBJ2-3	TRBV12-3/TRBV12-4	CASSRTGTSGTDTQYF	TGTGCCAGCAGTCGGACCGGGACTAGCGGCACAGATACGCAGTATTTT
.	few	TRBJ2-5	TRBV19	CASSINRQETQYF	TGTGCCAGTAGTATTAACAGACAAGAGACCCAGTACTTC
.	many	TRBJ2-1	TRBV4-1	CASSFPGAASNEQFF	TGCGCCAGCAGCTTCCCAGGGGCAGCATCGAATGAGCAGTTCTTC
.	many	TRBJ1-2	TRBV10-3	CAISRQDGYTF	TGTGCCATCAGTAGACAGGATGGCTACACCTTC
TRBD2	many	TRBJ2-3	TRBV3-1	CASSQSYRTSGVDTQYF	TGTGCCAGCAGCCAGAGCTACAGGACTAGCGGTGTTGATACGCAGTATTTT
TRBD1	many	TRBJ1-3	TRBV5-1	CASSLAGGVGNTIYF	TGCGCCAGCAGCTTGGCAGGGGGCGTTGGAAACACCATATATTTT
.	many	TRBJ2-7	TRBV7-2	CASSPSYKQYF	TGTGCCAGCAGCCCAAGCTATAAGCAGTACTTC
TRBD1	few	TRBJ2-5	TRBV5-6	CASSLVGTGPKETQYF	TGTGCCAGCAGCTTGGTCGGGACAGGGCCCAAAGAGACCCAGTACTTC
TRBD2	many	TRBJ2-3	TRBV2	CASSEALAKAQYF	TGTGCCAGCAGTGAGGCACTAGCGAAGGCGCAGTATTTT
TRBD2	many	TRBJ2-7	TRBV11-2	CAPTRTSFHYEQYF	TGTGCCCCGACCCGGACTAGTTTCCACTACGAGCAGTACTTC
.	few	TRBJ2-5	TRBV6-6	CASSAQNQGETQYF	TGTGCCAGCAGCGCACAGAACCAGGGGGAGACCCAGTACTTC
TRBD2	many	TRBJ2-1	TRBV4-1	CASSQGGLAGVRSYNEQFF	TGCGCCAGCAGCCAAGGGGGACTAGCGGGAGTCCGCTCCTACAATGAGCAGTTCTTC